The 32 T cell receptor beta chains below come from one sample, sequenced in a study of prognosis after radiotherapy for stage I lung cancer (dated by TCRdb to the early 2020s). The instrument was an Illumina HiSeq 3000. Two rounds of multiplex PCR were performed to amplify the TCR beta CDR3 region from genomic DNA. The first PCR round used primers specific to each TRBV and TRBJ gene, with sequences filed in Chinese patent CN105087789A. TCRdb applied fastp at Q25 and MiXCR to the public reads, then kept only in-frame beta chains. Records with the same CDR3 protein are collapsed into one entry carrying the most frequent genes and DNA. The sample profile shows around 60,000 distinct CDR3 sequences; approximately 26% of them were found once. Of the sample, approximately 8.3% is held by the ten largest clones. The input for sequencing was PBMCs, taken before or after stereotactic body radiation therapy (not recorded which). The receptors shown here come from a donor aged 50 or older with non-small cell lung cancer.

This clonotype was seen many times. The V gene is TRBV9, the J gene TRBJ1-3; the D is unclear. CDR3 length: 19 amino acids. Trimming pared 4 bases from V and 1 base from J, leaving 24 bases between. In germline, CDR1 is SGDLS, CDR2 YYNGEE. The CDR3 sequence: CASSSATGLIGGSGNTIYF. In DNA, the CDR3 is TGTGCCAGCAGCTCAGCTACTGGTCTTATCGGCGGATCTGGAAACACCATATATTTT.

This clonotype was found many times. The V and J genes are TRBV29-1 and TRBJ2-5; 7 bases fit TRBD1. This CDR3 comprises 13 residues. Losses at the gene ends were 7 bases for V and 1 base for J; bases not matched to a gene: 6. The germline V gene encodes CDR1 SQVTM and CDR2 ANQGSEA. The CDR3 is CSAAQGSQETQYF. The DNA for the CDR3 is TGCAGCGCCGCACAGGGGAGCCAAGAGACCCAGTACTTC. Together with reference TRBV29-1 and TRBJ2-5, the CDR3 gives the full variable domain: SAVISQKPSRDICQRGTSLTIQCQVDSQVTMMFWYRQQPGQSLTLIATANQGSEATYESGFVIDKFPISRPNLTFSTLTVSNMSPEDSSIYLCSAAQGSQETQYFGPGTRLLVL.

This clonotype was counted many times. This CDR3 reads CASSFGPQVTSEQFF. DNA for the CDR3: TGTGCCAGCAGCTTTGGTCCTCAGGTGACGTCTGAGCAGTTCTTC. The rearrangement joins TRBV5-5 to TRBJ2-1, with D hard to call. The germline gives CDR1 SGHKS, CDR2 YYEKEE (reference sequence). This CDR3 region has 15 residues. V was pared by 2 bases and J by 9 bases, with 18 bases between.

This clonotype was observed at least ten times. The rearrangement joins TRBV11-2 to TRBJ2-2, with a possible D match to TRBD1 (5 bases). This CDR3 spans 15 amino acids. Germline CDR1 is SGHAT and CDR2 is FQNNGV. The V end was cut by 2 bases, the J end by 5 bases, with 12 bases between. CDR3 DNA: TGTGCCAGCAGCTTAAAGATAAGGGGAACCGGGGAGCTGTTTTTT. Its translation: CASSLKIRGTGELFF.

This clonotype appeared many times. This chain joins TRBV4-1 and TRBJ2-3; TRBD2 matches 12 bases. V trimming: 1 base; J trimming: 2 bases; junction bases outside the gene matches: 7. CDR1 is MGHRA and CDR2 is YSYEKL in the germline V gene. The CDR3 is 18 amino acids. CDR3 coding DNA: TGCGCCAGCAGCCAAGCCAAGACTAGCGGGGGTTACACAGATACGCAGTATTTT. Translation: CASSQAKTSGGYTDTQYF.

As concerns this clonotype: A read error is possible here, since a much larger clone lies one base away. The chain couples TRBV5-5 to TRBJ2-7; D is ambiguous. This CDR3 region has 14 residues. The V gene lost 3 bases and the J gene lost 2 bases, with 12 bases spanning the gap. The germline gives CDR1 SGHKS, CDR2 YYEKEE (reference sequence). This chain's CDR3 is CASSYYSCTYEQYF. In DNA form, the CDR3 reads TGTGCCAGCAGCTACTACAGCTGTACCTACGAGCAGTACTTC.

This clonotype was recorded many times. The chain joins TRBV5-1 to TRBJ2-1, with 7 nucleotides matching TRBD2. V lost 3 bases, J lost 3 bases, and 3 bases stayed unmatched. The length of the CDR3 is 14 residues. Germline loops: CDR1 SGHRS, CDR2 YFSETQ. The CDR3: CASSYRDYYNEQFF. In DNA, the CDR3 is TGCGCCAGCAGCTACCGGGACTACTACAATGAGCAGTTCTTC.

This chain joins TRBV30 and TRBJ2-3, with a weak D call TRBD2 (6 bases). This CDR3 region has 15 residues. V lost 4 bases, J lost 2 bases, and 16 bases lay in between. In germline, CDR1 is GTSNPN, CDR2 SVGIG (reference sequence). CDR3 region: CAWTSVYLDTDTQYF. The CDR3 region has the DNA TGTGCCTGGACTAGCGTGTATTTGGACACAGATACGCAGTATTTT.

This clonotype was recorded at least ten times. The chain recombines TRBV2 with TRBJ1-3; maybe TRBD1 (5 bases). Germline assignment: CDR1 SNHLY and CDR2 FYNNEI. This CDR3 has 16 amino acids. Trimming stripped 4 bases from V and 1 base from J, with 14 bases between. DNA for the CDR3: TGTGCCAGCAGTGTTGGGACTATCTTTTCTGGAAACACCATATATTTT. This codes for CASSVGTIFSGNTIYF.

This clonotype was counted a few times. Given a far larger clone just one base away, this is likely a sequencing read error. The chain carries TRBV6-2 or TRBV6-3 and TRBJ1-1; 8 bases map to TRBD1. This CDR3 spans 16 amino acids. Germline V lookup: CDR1 MNHEY, CDR2 SVGEGT. The CDR3 sequence is CANSHPLDRVNTEAFF. The CDR3 bases are TGTGCCAACAGTCATCCTTTGGACAGGGTGAACACTGAAGCTTTCTTT.

This clonotype has a count of ten or more. The chain recombines TRBV11-2 with TRBJ2-1; 9 nucleotides match TRBD2. V trimming: 6 bases; J trimming: 9 bases; junction bases outside the gene matches: 12. The length of the CDR3 is 15 residues. CDR1 is SGHAT, CDR2 FQNNGV, per germline. The DNA of the CDR3 is TGTGCCAGCAGTTATCCGGGACTAGCAGAATCTGAGCAGTTCTTC. It encodes CASSYPGLAESEQFF.

This clonotype was recorded at least ten times. The chain uses TRBV5-1 and TRBJ1-2, with D maybe TRBD1 (6 bases). The V end lost 5 bases, the J end lost 2 bases, and 10 bases lay between the germline ends. This CDR3 comprises 13 residues. CDR1 is SGHRS, CDR2 YFSETQ, per germline. CDR3 region: CASRVQGNYGYTF. In DNA, the CDR3 is TGCGCCAGCAGGGTACAGGGAAACTATGGCTACACCTTC.

This clonotype was detected ten times or more. The J gene is TRBJ2-3, the V gene TRBV7-2; no definite D call. The CDR3 spans 13 residues. Trimming shortened V by 1 base and J by 5 bases, and 7 bases separated the two germline ends. CDR1 and CDR2 (germline): SGHTA, FQGNSA. Here the CDR3 DNA reads TGTGCCAGCAGCTTAGGCGGCCGAGATACGCAGTATTTT. The encoded protein is CASSLGGRDTQYF.

There are many counts of this clonotype. J is TRBJ2-7 and V is TRBV18, with a possible D match to TRBD1 (6 bases). The CDR3 length is 16 residues. Trimming shortened V by 2 bases and J by 0 bases, and 14 bases separated the two germline ends. Germline V gives CDR1 KGHSH, CDR2 LQKENI. CDR3 nucleotides: TGTGCCAGCTCACCAAACCAGGGGTTGAGCTCCTACGAGCAGTACTTC. Translated: CASSPNQGLSSYEQYF.

This clonotype appeared many times. The rearrangement joins TRBV5-1 to TRBJ2-7; D might be TRBD1 (6 bases). The ends were cut back, 1 base at V and 0 bases at J, with 11 bases in the middle. The CDR3 runs 15 residues. In germline, CDR1 is SGHRS, CDR2 YFSETQ. CDR3 amino acids: CASSLRGSLSYEQYF. DNA for the CDR3: TGCGCCAGCAGCTTGAGGGGGTCCCTCTCCTACGAGCAGTACTTC.

This clonotype was counted many times. The chain joins TRBV9 to TRBJ2-5, with a tentative D call TRBD1 (6 bases). V was trimmed by 3 bases and J by 1 base, leaving 16 bases between them. CDR1 and CDR2 (germline): SGDLS, YYNGEE. The CDR3 contains 16 residues. The DNA of the CDR3 is TGTGCCAGCAGCGGACCGGGACACTCTGCCCAAGAGACCCAGTACTTC. It codes for CASSGPGHSAQETQYF.

A note on this clonotype: It may be a read error: a sequence one base away is much more abundant. V gene TRBV18 combines with J gene TRBJ2-7, with D perhaps TRBD1 or TRBD2 (5 bases each). The CDR3 spans 14 residues. Germline CDR1 and CDR2: KGHSH and LQKENI. CDR3 amino acids: CASSPRDGAYDQYF. The CDR3 DNA reads TGTGCCAGCTCACCACGGGACGGTGCCTACGATCAGTACTTC.

Points on this clonotype: A junction boundary mismatches the germline segment, possibly from a read error. The V call is TRBV7-9, the J call TRBJ2-7, with 7 positions matching TRBD1. Germline V lookup: CDR1 SEHNR, CDR2 FQNEAQ (reference sequence). The CDR3 loop spans 16 amino acids. CDR3 DNA sequence: TGTGCCAGCAGCTTAGGGACAGGAGTAATCTCATACGAGAAGTACTTC. Protein sequence: CASSLGTGVISYEKYF.

As regards this clonotype: This may be a read error: a much more frequent sequence differs by one nucleotide. The chain uses TRBV12-3 or TRBV12-4 and TRBJ1-1, with a possible D match to TRBD1 (5 bases). CDR3 length: 14 amino acids. V shed 6 bases and J shed 2 bases, with 13 bases lying between them. CDR3 sequence (DNA): TGTGCCAGCAGAATAGGGGAATATAACACTGAAGCTTTCTTT. Translated: CASRIGEYNTEAFF.

This clonotype was recorded many times. This chain connects TRBV7-3 to TRBJ1-1; D is ambiguous. CDR1 is SGHTA, CDR2 FQGTGA, per germline. CDR3 length equals 13 residues. The V end was cut by 3 bases, the J end by 4 bases, with 9 bases between. CDR3 nucleotides: TGTGCCAGCAGCTTGAATCCGAGCACTGAAGCTTTCTTT. Its protein product is CASSLNPSTEAFF.

This clonotype was seen ten or more times. V and J are TRBV9 and TRBJ1-1; the match to TRBD1 covers 9 bases. V shed 3 bases and J 4 bases; nucleotides not matched to a gene: 4. Germline CDR1 is SGDLS and CDR2 is YYNGEE. The length of the CDR3 is 14 residues. The CDR3, as DNA: TGTGCCAGCAGCGCCCAGGACAGGGGCACTGAAGCTTTCTTT. Translation: CASSAQDRGTEAFF.

This clonotype was seen many times. This may be a read error: a much more frequent sequence differs by one nucleotide. V is TRBV27 and J is TRBJ2-3; D is perhaps TRBD1 (6 bases). The CDR3 runs to 16 residues. Germline V gene sequence: CDR1 MNHEY, CDR2 SMNVEV (reference sequence). Trimming stripped 5 bases from V and 2 bases from J, with 17 bases between. The chain's CDR3 is CASSTRQAGNTDTQYF. The CDR3 DNA is TGTGCCAGCAGTACAAGACAGGCAGGTAACACAGATACGCAGTATTTT.

There are many counts of this clonotype. V is TRBV11-2 and J is TRBJ2-7; no firm D call. The CDR3 contains 15 residues. The V and J ends lost 1 base and 0 bases respectively, with 10 bases between them. CDR1 is SGHAT and CDR2 is FQNNGV in the germline V gene. In DNA form, the CDR3 reads TGTGCCAGCAGCTTAGGGACGGTGAGCTCCTACGAGCAGTACTTC. Its protein is CASSLGTVSSYEQYF.

There are many counts of this clonotype. The chain has TRBV4-2 and TRBJ1-4, with D hard to call. Per germline, CDR1 LGHNA and CDR2 YNFKEQ. The V gene lost 5 bases and the J gene lost 7 bases, with 17 bases spanning the gap. The length of the CDR3 is 15 residues. This chain's CDR3 is CASSSSDGRAEKLFF. The CDR3 nucleotides are TGTGCCAGCAGCTCCTCGGACGGTAGGGCTGAAAAACTGTTTTTT.

This clonotype occurred many times. The rearrangement uses TRBV6-2 or TRBV6-3 and TRBJ2-2; no definite D call. This CDR3 spans 15 amino acids. V lost 2 bases, J lost 4 bases, and 11 bases lay in between. Germline CDR1 MNHEY, CDR2 SVGEGT. CDR3 nucleotide sequence: TGTGCCAGCAGTTACGGCCTGCCCCCCACCGGGGAGCTGTTTTTT. Encoded protein: CASSYGLPPTGELFF.

In regard to this clonotype: A read error may explain this, as a much larger clone is one base away. This chain joins TRBV9 and TRBJ1-1; the D is unclear. The CDR3 totals 15 residues. Trimming shortened V by 4 bases and J by 10 bases, and 23 bases separated the two germline ends. The germline gives CDR1 SGDLS, CDR2 YYNGEE. Written as DNA, the CDR3 is TGTGCCAGCAGCCCCCTCCCCATACAGTGGCGGGCAGCTTTCTTT. Translation gives CASSPLPIQWRAAFF.

As to this clonotype: A far bigger clonotype differs at one base, so this is likely a read error. The DNA of the CDR3 is TGTGCCAGCAGTTTCACGACAGGGAAGTACGAGCAGTACTTC. Translated: CASSFTTGKYEQYF. The chain combines TRBV6-1 with TRBJ2-7, with TRBD1 matching over 7 bases. The CDR3 is 14 residues long. The J segment lost 4 bases and the V segment lost 5 bases, leaving 8 bases of the junction unmatched. Germline loops: CDR1 MNHNS, CDR2 SASEGT.

This clonotype was counted at least ten times. The rearrangement links TRBV20-1 to TRBJ2-7; 7 bases map to TRBD1. Per germline, CDR1 DFQATT and CDR2 SNEGSKA (reference sequence). This CDR3 contains 12 residues. V lost 6 bases and J lost 6; bases outside the gene matches: 8. The DNA for the CDR3 is TGCAGTGCGGTAGAAGGGGGCGGCGAGCAGTACTTC. Residues: CSAVEGGGEQYF.

This clonotype appeared many times. The V gene is TRBV19, the J gene TRBJ1-5; the D gene is possibly TRBD1 (5 bases). The CDR3 length is 15 residues. The germline V and J ends were trimmed by 6 bases and 0 bases, with 12 bases remaining between them. Germline V gene data show CDR1 as LNHDA and CDR2 as SQIVND (reference sequence). The CDR3 region has the DNA TGTGCCAGTAGCCCTACAGGAATTAGCAATCAGCCCCAGCATTTT. This sequence encodes CASSPTGISNQPQHF.

Concerning this clonotype: At one boundary the junction diverges from the germline segment, which might be a read error. V gene TRBV2 combines with J gene TRBJ1-1; a possible D gene is TRBD1 (6 bases). Germline CDR1 is SNHLY and CDR2 is FYNNEI. The CDR3 contains 15 residues. DNA for the CDR3: TGTACCAGCAACCCCGGGGGCTTAGGTAACACTGAAGCTTTCTTT. Translation gives CTSNPGGLGNTEAFF. Together with reference TRBV2 and TRBJ1-1, the CDR3 gives the full variable domain: EPEVTQTPSHQVTQMGQEVILRCVPISNHLYFYWYRQILGQKVEFLVSFYNNEISEKSEIFDDQFSVERPDGSNFTLKIRSTKLEDSAMYFCTSNPGGLGNTEAFFGQGTRLTVV.

This clonotype has ten or more counts. The CDR3 region has the DNA TGCGCCAGCAGCCCGGTGGACAGGGACCACAATGAGCAGTTCTTC. This sequence encodes CASSPVDRDHNEQFF. The chain recombines TRBV5-1 with TRBJ2-1; 8 bases are shared with TRBD1. Per germline, CDR1 SGHRS and CDR2 YFSETQ. The CDR3 spans 15 residues. The J segment lost 5 bases and the V segment lost 4 bases, leaving 8 bases of the junction unmatched.

The rearrangement links TRBV6-5 to TRBJ2-5; 9 nucleotides line up with TRBD2. Germline V gene sequence: CDR1 MNHEY, CDR2 SVGAGI. There are 15 residues in the CDR3. V was pared by 1 base and J by 12 bases, with 12 bases of the junction left unmatched. The DNA for the CDR3 is TGTGCCAGCAGTTACTGGCGGGGGGGTCAAGAGACAAAGTACTTC. It specifies CASSYWRGGQETKYF.